Following are 5 T cell receptor beta chains from one sample sequenced in a study of blood T cell repertoires in COVID-19. TCRdb's copy holds only in-frame clones and misses some; the assay was immunoSEQ multiplex PCR. The table includes about 58,000 clones, 70% to 90% detected once. The sequenced sample was peripheral blood. These receptors all come from a man in his fifties or sixties with acute or convalescent COVID-19.

The J gene is TRBJ2-2, the V gene TRBV6-6, with TRBD1 matching 7 bases. Trimming at V came to 7 bases and at J to 2 bases, leaving 16 bases not matched to a gene. Per germline, CDR1 MNHNY and CDR2 SVGAGI (reference sequence). The CDR3 length is 18 residues. CDR3 sequence reads: CASNRKGAGALNTGELFF. The CDR3, as DNA: TGTGCCAGCAATCGAAAGGGGGCAGGGGCATTAAACACCGGGGAGCTGTTTTTT.

The V gene is TRBV27, the J gene TRBJ1-1; D is uncertain. The germline V and J ends were trimmed by 7 bases and 1 base, with 13 bases remaining between them. CDR1 and CDR2 from the germline V gene are MNHEY and SMNVEV (reference sequence). The CDR3 runs to 14 residues. This chain's CDR3 is CASTHQVGNTEAFF. The CDR3, as DNA: TGTGCCAGCACCCATCAGGTGGGGAACACTGAAGCTTTCTTT.

The gene calls are TRBV24-1 and TRBJ2-5, with 10 bases identical to TRBD2. The junction had 6 bases not matched to a gene; V was cut back by 1 base and J by 5 bases. This CDR3 has 16 amino acids. From germline, CDR1 is KGHDR and CDR2 SFDVKD. The CDR3 DNA reads as TGTGCCACCAGTGATTTCCTAGCGGGAGCTGTGGAGACCCAGTACTTC. Residues: CATSDFLAGAVETQYF.

The chain is built from TRBV5-1 and TRBJ1-3; D gene ambiguous. Trimming pared 2 bases from V and 0 bases from J, leaving 9 bases between. CDR1 and CDR2 (germline): SGHRS, YFSETQ. The CDR3 totals 15 residues. The CDR3 region has the DNA TGCGCCAGCAGCTTTTCAGAGGGCTCTGGAAACACCATATATTTT. Amino acids: CASSFSEGSGNTIYF.

This rearrangement joins TRBV3-1 (or the pseudogene TRBV3-2) to TRBJ1-1; no clear D. Germline values: CDR1 LGHDT, CDR2 YNNKEL (reference sequence). V was pared by 2 bases and J by 7 bases, with 20 bases between. CDR3 size: 16 residues. The CDR3 spells CASSQNPYRGIDEAFF. CDR3 bases: TGTGCCAGCAGCCAAAATCCCTATCGGGGAATTGATGAAGCTTTCTTT.